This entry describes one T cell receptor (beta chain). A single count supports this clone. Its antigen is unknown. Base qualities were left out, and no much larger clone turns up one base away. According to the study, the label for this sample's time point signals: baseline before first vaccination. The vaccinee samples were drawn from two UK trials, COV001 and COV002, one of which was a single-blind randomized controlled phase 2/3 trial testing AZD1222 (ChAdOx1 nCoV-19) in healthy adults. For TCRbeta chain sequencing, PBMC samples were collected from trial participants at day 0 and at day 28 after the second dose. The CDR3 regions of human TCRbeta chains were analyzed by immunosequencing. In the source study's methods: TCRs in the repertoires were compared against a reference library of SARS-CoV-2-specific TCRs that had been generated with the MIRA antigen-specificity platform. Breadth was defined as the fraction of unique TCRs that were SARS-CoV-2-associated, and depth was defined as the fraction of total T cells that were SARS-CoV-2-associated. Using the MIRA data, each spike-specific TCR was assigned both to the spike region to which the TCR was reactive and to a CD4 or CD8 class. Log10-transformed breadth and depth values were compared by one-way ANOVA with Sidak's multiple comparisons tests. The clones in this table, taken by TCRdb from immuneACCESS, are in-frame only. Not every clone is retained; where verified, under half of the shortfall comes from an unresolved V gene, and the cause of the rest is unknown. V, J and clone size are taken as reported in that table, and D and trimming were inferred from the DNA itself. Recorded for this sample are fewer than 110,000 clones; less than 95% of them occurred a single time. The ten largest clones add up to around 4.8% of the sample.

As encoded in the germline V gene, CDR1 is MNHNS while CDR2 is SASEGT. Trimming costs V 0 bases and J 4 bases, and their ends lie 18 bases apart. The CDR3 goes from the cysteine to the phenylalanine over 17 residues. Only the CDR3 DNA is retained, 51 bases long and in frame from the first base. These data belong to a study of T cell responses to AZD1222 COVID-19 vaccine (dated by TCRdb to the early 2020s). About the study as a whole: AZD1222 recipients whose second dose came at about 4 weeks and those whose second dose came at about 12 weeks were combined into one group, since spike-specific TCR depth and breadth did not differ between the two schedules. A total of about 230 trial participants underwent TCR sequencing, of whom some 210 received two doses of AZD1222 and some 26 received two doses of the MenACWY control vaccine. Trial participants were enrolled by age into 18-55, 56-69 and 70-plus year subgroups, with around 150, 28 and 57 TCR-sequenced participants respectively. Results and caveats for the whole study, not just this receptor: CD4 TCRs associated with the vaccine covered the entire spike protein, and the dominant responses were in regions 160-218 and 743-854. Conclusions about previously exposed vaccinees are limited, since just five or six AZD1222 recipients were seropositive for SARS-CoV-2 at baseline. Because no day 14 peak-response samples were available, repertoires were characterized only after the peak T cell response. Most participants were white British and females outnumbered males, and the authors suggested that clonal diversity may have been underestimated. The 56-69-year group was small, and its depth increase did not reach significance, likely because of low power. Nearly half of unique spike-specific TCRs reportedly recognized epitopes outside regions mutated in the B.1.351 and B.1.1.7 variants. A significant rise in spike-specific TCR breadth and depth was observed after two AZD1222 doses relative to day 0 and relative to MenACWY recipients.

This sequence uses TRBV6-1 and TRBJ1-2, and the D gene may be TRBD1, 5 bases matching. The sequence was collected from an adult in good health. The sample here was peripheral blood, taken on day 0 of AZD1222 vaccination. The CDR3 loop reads CASSEAGTVGLSYGYTF. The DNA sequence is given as TGTGCCAGCAGTGAAGCCGGGACCGTCGGACTATCCTATGGCTACACCTTC.